The TCR beta chain under discussion was sequenced for a study of CD8+CD57+ T cells in acquired aplastic anemia. On the study more broadly: When averaged, DNA from sorted CD4+ and CD8+ cells came to approximately 3.2 ug. The study, taken as a whole, reports: Approximately 30 CD8+ CDR3 sequences were shared between patients and controls.

Genomic DNA provided the template from which TCR beta VDJ and CDR3 profiles were obtained. TCRdb reanalysed the reads using MiXCR and keeps one entry per CDR3 protein. The sample lists approximately 250,000 distinct CDR3 sequences, less than 85% occurring once. Germline V gene lookup returns CDR1 SGHNT and CDR2 YENEEA. The CDR3 sequence is 14 residues long. Between the trimmed V and J ends, which lost 1 base and 3 bases, there was a span of 10 bases. Before being chosen for sequencing, patients had shown CD8+CD57+ cell expansion by flow cytometry. Severe acquired aplastic anemia was the diagnosis recorded for all patients. About this clonotype: No antigen is known for it.

The clonotype was recovered from a human donor with aplastic anemia. This chain uses TRBV11-3 with TRBJ2-7; possible D gene TRBD2, 6 bases. The sample was sorted CD4+, CD8+, or CD8+CD57+ T cells (not recorded which) from PBMCs. Here the CDR3 DNA reads TGTGCCAGCAGCTTAGCGGAGGGTCACTACGAGCAGTACTTC. Protein: CASSLAEGHYEQYF.